Listed below are T cell receptor beta chains from one sample, sequenced in a study of blood T cells in healthy people across ages. One entry per CDR3 protein results from TCRdb running MiXCR on the 5' RACE reads. The data hold over 500,000 distinct CDR3 sequences, with roughly a quarter observed a single time. This sample also belongs to another study, concerning T cells of mothers and their children.

The sequenced material came from blood. These TCRs come from a boy aged 2-9 years in good health. CDR3s include the opening cysteine and the closing phenylalanine or tryptophan. The D gene is left open where the match is weak. Some rows have no size entry. The others give once, few or many, or a class for an expanded clone.

v_gene	abundance	d_gene	j_gene	CDR3aa	CDR3nt
TRBV6-1	-	TRBD1	TRBJ2-7	CASSNGQGGEQYF	TGTGCCAGCAGTAACGGACAGGGTGGCGAGCAGTACTTC
TRBV12-3/TRBV12-4	many	-	TRBJ2-7	CASSSRPYEQYF	TGTGCCAGCAGTTCCCGACCCTACGAGCAGTACTTC
TRBV7-2	-	-	TRBJ2-7	CASSPSTLVTRYEQYF	TGTGCCAGCAGCCCTAGTACGCTGGTAACTCGCTACGAGCAGTACTTC
TRBV12-3/TRBV12-4	few	-	TRBJ1-2	CASSLSYEEFTGNYGYTF	TGTGCCAGCAGTTTATCGTATGAGGAATTTACAGGCAACTATGGCTACACCTTC
TRBV4-1	few	TRBD2	TRBJ2-7	CASSQVGGVLRSYEQYF	TGCGCCAGCAGCCAAGTCGGGGGGGTCCTACGGTCCTACGAGCAGTACTTC
TRBV28	few	TRBD2	TRBJ2-5	CASSSDGLAGEGTQYF	TGTGCCAGCAGTTCCGACGGACTAGCGGGAGAGGGGACCCAGTACTTC
TRBV29-1	-	TRBD1	TRBJ2-1	CSVDDRGYRVEQFF	TGCAGCGTTGACGACAGGGGGTATAGGGTTGAGCAGTTCTTC
TRBV6-6	-	TRBD2	TRBJ2-5	CASSTGGGWQETQYF	TGTGCCAGCAGTACCGGGGGAGGGTGGCAAGAGACCCAGTACTTC
TRBV29-1	-	-	TRBJ2-7	CSVARGGHEQYF	TGCAGCGTTGCCAGGGGCGGACACGAGCAGTACTTC
TRBV6-5	-	-	TRBJ1-1	CASSTKQGTEAFF	TGTGCCAGCAGTACTAAACAGGGCACTGAAGCTTTCTTT
TRBV5-1	-	TRBD1	TRBJ2-3	CASSRGTGPDTQYF	TGCGCCAGCAGCCGTGGGACAGGGCCCGATACGCAGTATTTT
TRBV27	-	-	TRBJ1-1	CASMRWNTEAFF	TGTGCCAGCATGAGGTGGAACACTGAAGCTTTCTTT
TRBV14	-	-	TRBJ1-2	CASSQESGAAYGYTF	TGTGCCAGCAGCCAAGAGAGTGGCGCGGCATATGGCTACACCTTC
TRBV7-7	few	-	TRBJ1-1	CASSLSKNTEAFF	TGTGCTAGCAGCTTATCGAAGAACACTGAAGCTTTCTTT
TRBV6-6	-	TRBD2	TRBJ2-2	CASSIGLAGGGELFF	TGTGCCAGCAGCATCGGACTAGCGGGCGGCGGGGAGCTGTTTTTT
TRBV30	-	TRBD1	TRBJ1-3	CAWIQGAGNTIYF	TGTGCCTGGATTCAGGGGGCTGGAAACACCATATATTTT
TRBV20-1	-	TRBD2	TRBJ2-7	CSAREKAGGTYEQYF	TGCAGTGCTAGAGAGAAAGCGGGGGGAACCTACGAGCAGTACTTC
TRBV9	few	-	TRBJ2-1	CASGGGIAAYNEQFF	TGTGCCAGCGGGGGTGGAATAGCCGCATACAATGAGCAGTTCTTC
TRBV5-1	-	-	TRBJ2-1	CASSPRDPSYNEQFF	TGCGCCAGCAGCCCTCGGGATCCATCCTACAATGAGCAGTTCTTC
TRBV20-1	many	-	TRBJ1-2	CSAKQKDYTF	TGCAGTGCTAAACAGAAGGACTACACCTTC
TRBV20-1	-	-	TRBJ2-5	CSAFTPGGRTQETQYF	TGCAGTGCTTTTACCCCGGGCGGCAGGACTCAAGAGACCCAGTACTTC
TRBV20-1	-	-	TRBJ2-7	CSANRQGLNEQYF	TGCAGTGCTAACAGGCAGGGGCTGAACGAGCAGTACTTC
TRBV27	-	TRBD2	TRBJ2-5	CASSLTPREGETQYF	TGTGCCAGCAGTTTAACCCCACGGGAGGGGGAGACCCAGTACTTC
TRBV20-1	-	-	TRBJ2-7	CSARPSRLSYEQYF	TGCAGTGCTAGACCTTCACGCCTCTCCTACGAGCAGTACTTC
TRBV6-5	few	-	TRBJ2-3	CASSRGVPDTQYF	TGTGCCAGCAGTCGAGGGGTCCCAGATACGCAGTATTTT
TRBV28	-	-	TRBJ2-7	CASSPSQVPYEQYF	TGTGCCAGCAGTCCTTCACAGGTCCCCTACGAGCAGTACTTC
TRBV10-3	-	-	TRBJ1-5	CAITGRSNQPQHF	TGTGCCATAACAGGGAGAAGCAATCAGCCCCAGCATTTT
TRBV12-3/TRBV12-4	once	-	TRBJ2-7	CASSSLDEQYF	TGTGCCAGCAGTTCCCTGGACGAGCAGTACTTC
TRBV4-2	few	TRBD2	TRBJ2-5	CASSQETPSGGTQETQYF	TGTGCCAGCAGCCAAGAGACCCCTAGCGGGGGGACTCAAGAGACCCAGTACTTC
TRBV20-1	few	-	TRBJ2-5	CSARGTQETQYF	TGCAGTGCTAGGGGGACGCAAGAGACCCAGTACTTC
TRBV11-2	few	-	TRBJ2-5	CASSLSRDRETQYF	TGTGCCAGCAGCTTAAGTAGGGATCGGGAGACCCAGTACTTC
TRBV12-3/TRBV12-4	-	-	TRBJ2-7	CASTYIGAGYEQYF	TGTGCCAGCACTTATATCGGGGCAGGCTACGAGCAGTACTTC
TRBV6-4	many	-	TRBJ2-6	CASSEIPGANVLTF	TGTGCCAGCAGTGAGATACCTGGGGCCAACGTCCTGACTTTC
TRBV19	-	-	TRBJ1-1	CASSVPGPDLTEAFF	TGTGCCAGTAGTGTCCCCGGGCCTGACTTGACTGAAGCTTTCTTT
TRBV28	-	-	TRBJ2-7	CASSLSTDHYEQYF	TGTGCCAGCAGTTTAAGTACAGACCACTACGAGCAGTACTTC
TRBV6-5	few	-	TRBJ1-6	CASSYKSSPLHF	TGTGCCAGCAGTTACAAGAGTTCACCCCTCCACTTT
TRBV5-6	-	-	TRBJ2-7	CASSLVGKAYEQYF	TGTGCCAGCAGCTTAGTAGGAAAGGCCTACGAGCAGTACTTC
TRBV25-1	-	-	TRBJ1-2	CASSPWTAGDYGYTF	TGTGCCAGCAGTCCATGGACAGCCGGTGACTATGGCTACACCTTC
TRBV11-2	-	-	TRBJ2-1	CASSLRPYAGNEQFF	TGTGCCAGCAGCTTAAGGCCTTACGCCGGCAATGAGCAGTTCTTC
TRBV24-1	few	-	TRBJ2-3	CATSDAKTGSPDTQYF	TGTGCCACCAGTGACGCAAAGACCGGCTCGCCAGATACGCAGTATTTT
TRBV7-2	-	-	TRBJ1-1	CASSTQGPTEAFF	TGTGCCAGCAGCACTCAGGGACCCACTGAAGCTTTCTTT
TRBV12-3/TRBV12-4	few	-	TRBJ1-1	CASARLGLRIEAFF	TGTGCCAGCGCTAGACTGGGTCTTCGGATTGAAGCTTTCTTT
TRBV7-9	-	TRBD1	TRBJ1-4	CASSPPTGGANEKLFF	TGTGCCAGCAGCCCGCCAACAGGGGGGGCTAATGAAAAACTGTTTTTT
TRBV9	-	-	TRBJ1-4	CASSVETGEKLFF	TGTGCCAGCAGCGTAGAAACAGGGGAAAAACTGTTTTTT
TRBV19	few	-	TRBJ1-2	CASSIPGVGYTF	TGTGCCAGTAGTATCCCGGGCGTGGGCTACACCTTC
TRBV18	many	TRBD1	TRBJ1-5	CASSPFGGQGNQPQHF	TGTGCCAGCTCACCATTTGGGGGACAGGGCAATCAGCCCCAGCATTTT
TRBV20-1	many	TRBD2	TRBJ2-3	CSARVERGGFREDTQYF	TGCAGTGCTAGAGTTGAGCGGGGGGGCTTTCGGGAGGATACGCAGTATTTT
TRBV29-1	few	-	TRBJ2-1	CSVAVLDSYNEQFF	TGCAGCGTTGCAGTACTAGACTCCTACAATGAGCAGTTCTTC
TRBV7-6	few	-	TRBJ2-7	CASSSEQGSSSYEQYF	TGTGCCAGCAGCTCAGAGCAGGGTTCCAGCTCCTACGAGCAGTACTTC
TRBV10-2	-	TRBD2	TRBJ2-2	CASSSAGVNTGELFF	TGCGCCAGCAGTTCAGCGGGAGTGAACACCGGGGAGCTGTTTTTT
TRBV3-1	-	TRBD1	TRBJ1-1	CASRLHRGTEAFF	TGTGCCAGCAGACTTCACAGGGGCACTGAAGCTTTCTTT
TRBV27	few	TRBD2	TRBJ2-3	CASSLSAPILATVTDTQYF	TGTGCCAGCAGTTTATCAGCCCCAATACTAGCGACGGTTACAGATACGCAGTATTTT